These 9 T cell receptor beta chains were all obtained from the same sample, sequenced in a study of cytomegalovirus exposure and HLA in healthy donors. 60 Vbeta and 13 Jbeta primers were used in PCR. The table came from immunoSEQ multiplex PCR; TCRdb's copy has only in-frame clones and leaves some out. This repertoire comprises 100,000 to 150,000 clones; its ten largest clones make up 2% to 2.5%. Sample: PBMCs. The receptor set was obtained from a man aged 40-55 years in good health and CMV-seronegative.

V and J are TRBV7-9 and TRBJ2-3; 7 nucleotides line up with TRBD1. V shed 6 bases, J shed 2 bases, and the junction held 11 bases outside the gene matches. The length of the CDR3 is 16 residues. The V gene's germline CDR1 is SEHNR and CDR2 FQNEAQ (reference sequence). CDR3 sequence reads: CASRHYRGPSTDTQYF. CDR3 nucleotides: TGTGCCAGCAGACATTACAGGGGCCCCTCCACAGATACGCAGTATTTT.

V and J are TRBV7-9 and TRBJ1-4; unclear D gene. Trimming cost V 11 bases and J 4 bases, with 17 bases left between them. Germline V gene sequence: CDR1 SEHNR, CDR2 FQNEAQ (reference sequence). The CDR3 is 14 amino acids. CDR3 sequence reads: CAGSEWRGNEKLFF. The CDR3 bases are TGTGCCGGCTCCGAGTGGCGCGGTAATGAAAAACTGTTTTTT. Supplemented by reference TRBV7-9 and TRBJ1-4, the full variable domain reads DTGVSQNPRHKITKRGQNVTFRCDPISEHNRLYWYRQTLGQGPEFLTYFQNEAQLEKSRLLSDRFSAERPKGSFSTLEIQRTEQGDSAMYLCAGSEWRGNEKLFFGSGTQLSVL.

The V gene is TRBV9, the J gene TRBJ2-3; TRBD2 matches at 8 bases. The CDR3 is made up of 16 amino acids. V lost 5 bases and J lost 2; bases outside the gene matches: 10. Germline-derived CDR1 and CDR2 are SGDLS and YYNGEE. CDR3 nucleotide sequence: TGTGCCAGCAGTAACCACAGAGGACTAGCCACAGATACGCAGTATTTT. This sequence encodes CASSNHRGLATDTQYF.

The chain has TRBV7-8 and TRBJ2-3, with D perhaps TRBD2 (5 bases). CDR3 size: 17 residues. Trimming cost V 5 bases and J 0 bases, with 18 bases left between them. Looked up from germline, CDR1 is SGHVS and CDR2 is FQNEAQ. CDR3 sequence (DNA): TGTGCCAGCAGCCGAGGGTTAGACTTCACTAGCACAGATACGCAGTATTTT. This encodes CASSRGLDFTSTDTQYF.

This rearrangement joins TRBV28 to TRBJ1-1; D is undetermined. Germline V gene sequence: CDR1 MDHEN, CDR2 SYDVKM. The CDR3 loop spans 18 amino acids. V was trimmed by 5 bases and J by 0 bases, leaving 22 bases between them. CDR3 bases: TGTGCCAGCAGTCTCACTTACCCCCGTCACTTAATGAACACTGAAGCTTTCTTT. This encodes CASSLTYPRHLMNTEAFF.

The V call is TRBV19, the J call TRBJ2-3, with TRBD2 identical over 11 bases. Per the germline V gene, CDR1 is LNHDA and CDR2 is SQIVND (reference sequence). This CDR3 region has 17 residues. The ends lost 4 bases at V and 2 bases at J; junction bases unmatched: 8. CDR3: CASSRVAGGPNTDTQYF. Written as DNA, the CDR3 is TGTGCCAGTAGTAGGGTAGCGGGAGGGCCGAACACAGATACGCAGTATTTT.

The chain couples TRBV7-2 to TRBJ2-7; 7 positions match TRBD1. CDR1 is SGHTA and CDR2 is FQGNSA in the germline V gene. The V and J ends lost 5 bases and 7 bases, in that order; junction bases with no gene match: 5. The CDR3 covers 12 residues. CDR3 loop: CASSEYRGEQYF. The CDR3 DNA follows: TGTGCCAGCAGCGAGTACAGGGGTGAGCAGTACTTC.

The rearrangement joins TRBV5-1 to TRBJ2-7, with 8 positions matching TRBD2. The CDR3 covers 17 residues. The V gene's germline CDR1 is SGHRS and CDR2 YFSETQ. J gave up 4 bases and V 1 base, and 13 bases lay outside the gene matches. The CDR3 reads CASSLNPSSGSLYEQYF. In DNA form, the CDR3 reads TGCGCCAGCAGCTTGAACCCCTCGAGCGGGAGCCTATACGAGCAGTACTTC.

The CDR3, as DNA: TGTGCCAGCAGCTTAGTACTAGCGCAAGGGGAGCTGTTTTTT. This translates into CASSLVLAQGELFF. The rearrangement uses TRBV7-2 and TRBJ2-2, with 7 bases identical to TRBD2. Looked up from germline, CDR1 is SGHTA and CDR2 is FQGNSA. This CDR3 spans 14 amino acids. With V trimmed by 1 base and J by 8 bases, 4 bases remained unmatched.